This T cell receptor (beta chain) was identified in a study of vaccination and CD4 T cells after COVID-19. Study in general: The convalescents, six males and four females, included two who were Hispanic.

Whole-study results and caveats: Researchers report that a median approximately 86% of reactive clones in convalescent patients surfaced only post-vaccination.

Germline values: CDR1 SGDLS, CDR2 YYNGEE. The CDR3 totals 16 residues. Trimming stripped 1 base from V and 2 bases from J, with 14 bases between. About this clonotype itself: Its antigen is still unknown.

Treatment in this sample: roughly nine-day PBMC culture with coronavirus spike peptide pools or control peptides (ViraFEST assay). According to the study, CD4+ T cells from the unexposed donor were gathered ahead of the COVID-19 pandemic (2011-2018). Per-well cultures of 1.5 million to 2 million PBMCs received 9 to 10 IU/ml IL-2 and approximately 9.1 ug/ml peptide pools. Cultured CD4+ T-cell DNA underwent Oncomine TCR Beta short-read sequencing. TCRdb re-analysed the PCR reads in MiXCR, keeping a single row per CDR3 protein. The table has approximately 7,100 distinct CDR3 sequences, about 41% seen once; the top ten hold less than 40%.

J is TRBJ2-3 and V is TRBV9; D is unresolved. Sequencing used CD4+ T cells from blood, cultured in vitro. The receptor was derived from a human donor in good health. The CDR3 region is CASSVKGRWATDTQYF. The CDR3 coding sequence is TGTGCCAGCAGCGTAAAGGGCAGGTGGGCCACAGATACGCAGTATTTT. Together with reference TRBV9 and TRBJ2-3, the CDR3 gives the full variable domain: DSGVTQTPKHLITATGQRVTLRCSPRSGDLSVYWYQQSLDQGLQFLIQYYNGEERAKGNILERFSAQQFPDLHSELNLSSLELGDSALYFCASSVKGRWATDTQYFGPGTRLTVL.